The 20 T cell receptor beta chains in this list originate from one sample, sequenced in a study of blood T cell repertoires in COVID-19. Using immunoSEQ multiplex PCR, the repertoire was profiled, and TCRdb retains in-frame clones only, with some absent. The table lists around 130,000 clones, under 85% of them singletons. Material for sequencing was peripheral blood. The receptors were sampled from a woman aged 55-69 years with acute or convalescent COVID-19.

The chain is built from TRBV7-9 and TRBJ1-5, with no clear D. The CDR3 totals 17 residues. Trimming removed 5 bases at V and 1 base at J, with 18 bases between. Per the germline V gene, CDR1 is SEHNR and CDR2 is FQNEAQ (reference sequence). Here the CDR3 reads CASSQPYKPRSNQPQHF. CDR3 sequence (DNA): TGTGCCAGCAGCCAACCTTATAAACCTAGGAGCAATCAGCCCCAGCATTTT.

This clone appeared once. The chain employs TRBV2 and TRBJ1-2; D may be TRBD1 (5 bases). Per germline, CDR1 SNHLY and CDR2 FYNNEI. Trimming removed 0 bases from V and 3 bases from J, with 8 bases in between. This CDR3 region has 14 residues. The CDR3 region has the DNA TGTGCCAGCAGTGAAGCTCGGGGGTACTATGGCTACACCTTC. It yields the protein CASSEARGYYGYTF.

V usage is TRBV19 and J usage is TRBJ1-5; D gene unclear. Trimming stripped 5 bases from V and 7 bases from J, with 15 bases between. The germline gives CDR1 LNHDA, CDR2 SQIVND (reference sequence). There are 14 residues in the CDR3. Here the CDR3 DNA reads TGTGCCAGTAGTGTCTCTCTGAGCGGCCAGCCCCAGCATTTT. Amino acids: CASSVSLSGQPQHF.

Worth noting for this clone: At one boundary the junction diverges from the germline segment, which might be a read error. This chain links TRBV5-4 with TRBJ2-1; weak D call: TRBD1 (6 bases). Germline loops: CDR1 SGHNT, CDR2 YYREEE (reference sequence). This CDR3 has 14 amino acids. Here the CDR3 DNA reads TGTGCCAGCAGCCTCAGGGGCTCCCACAATGAGCAGTTCTTC. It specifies CASSLRGSHNEQFF.

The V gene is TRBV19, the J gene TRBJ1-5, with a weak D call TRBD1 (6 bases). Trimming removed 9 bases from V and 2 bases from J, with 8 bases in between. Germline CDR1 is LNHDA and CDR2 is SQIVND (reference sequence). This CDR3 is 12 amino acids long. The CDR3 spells CARDSGNQPQHF. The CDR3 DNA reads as TGTGCCAGGGACAGTGGCAATCAGCCCCAGCATTTT.

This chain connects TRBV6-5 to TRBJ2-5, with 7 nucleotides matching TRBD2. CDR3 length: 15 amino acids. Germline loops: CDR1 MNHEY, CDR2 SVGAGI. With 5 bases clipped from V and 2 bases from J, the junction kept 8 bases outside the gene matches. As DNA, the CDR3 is TGTGCCAGCAGTCTGCGGGGGATATATCAAGAGACCCAGTACTTC. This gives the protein CASSLRGIYQETQYF.

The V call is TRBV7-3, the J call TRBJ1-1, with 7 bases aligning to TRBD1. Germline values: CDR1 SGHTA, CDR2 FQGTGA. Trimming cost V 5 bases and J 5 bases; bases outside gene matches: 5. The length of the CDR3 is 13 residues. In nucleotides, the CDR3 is TGTGCCAGCAGCACTCAGACAGGGACTGAAGCTTTCTTT. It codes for CASSTQTGTEAFF.

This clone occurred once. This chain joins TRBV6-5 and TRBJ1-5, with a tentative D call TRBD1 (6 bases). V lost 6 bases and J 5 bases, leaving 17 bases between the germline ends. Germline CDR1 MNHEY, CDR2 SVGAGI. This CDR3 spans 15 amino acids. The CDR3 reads CASRGRGFNDQPQHF. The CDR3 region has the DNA TGTGCCAGCAGAGGCAGGGGTTTTAACGATCAGCCCCAGCATTTT.

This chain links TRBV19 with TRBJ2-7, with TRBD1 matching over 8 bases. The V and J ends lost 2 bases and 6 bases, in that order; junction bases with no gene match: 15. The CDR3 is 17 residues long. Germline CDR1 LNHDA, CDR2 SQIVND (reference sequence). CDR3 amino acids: CASSISLLRTGIGEQYF. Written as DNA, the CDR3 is TGTGCCAGTAGTATATCTCTACTGAGGACAGGGATAGGCGAGCAGTACTTC.

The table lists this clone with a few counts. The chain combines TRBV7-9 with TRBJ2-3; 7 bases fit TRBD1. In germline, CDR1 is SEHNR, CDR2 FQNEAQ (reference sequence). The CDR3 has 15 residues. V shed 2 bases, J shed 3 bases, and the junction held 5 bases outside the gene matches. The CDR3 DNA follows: TGTGCCAGCAGCTTACCAGGGGGACCGACAGATACGCAGTATTTT. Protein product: CASSLPGGPTDTQYF.

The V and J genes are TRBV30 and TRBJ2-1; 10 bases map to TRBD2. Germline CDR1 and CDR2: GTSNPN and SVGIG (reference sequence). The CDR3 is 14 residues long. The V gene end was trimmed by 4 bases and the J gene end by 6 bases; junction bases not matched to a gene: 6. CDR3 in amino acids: CAWKRASGGNEQFF. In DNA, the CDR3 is TGTGCCTGGAAAAGGGCTAGCGGGGGCAATGAGCAGTTCTTC.

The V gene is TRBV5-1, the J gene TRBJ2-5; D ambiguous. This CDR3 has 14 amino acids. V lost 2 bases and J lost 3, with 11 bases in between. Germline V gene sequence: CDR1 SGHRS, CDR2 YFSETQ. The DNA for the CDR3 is TGCGCCAGCAGCTTTACTTCTAGAAAAGAGACCCAGTACTTC. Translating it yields CASSFTSRKETQYF.

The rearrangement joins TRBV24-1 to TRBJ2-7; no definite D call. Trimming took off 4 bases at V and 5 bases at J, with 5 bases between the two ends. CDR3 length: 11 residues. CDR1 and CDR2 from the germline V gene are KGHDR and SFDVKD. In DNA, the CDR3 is TGTGCCACCAGTGACCTAAACGAGCAGTACTTC. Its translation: CATSDLNEQYF.

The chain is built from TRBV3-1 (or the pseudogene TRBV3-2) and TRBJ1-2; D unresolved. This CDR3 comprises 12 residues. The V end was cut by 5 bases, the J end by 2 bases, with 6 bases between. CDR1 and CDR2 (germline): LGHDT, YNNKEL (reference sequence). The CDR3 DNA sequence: TGTGCCAGCAGCGAACAGAACTATGGCTACACCTTC. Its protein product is CASSEQNYGYTF.

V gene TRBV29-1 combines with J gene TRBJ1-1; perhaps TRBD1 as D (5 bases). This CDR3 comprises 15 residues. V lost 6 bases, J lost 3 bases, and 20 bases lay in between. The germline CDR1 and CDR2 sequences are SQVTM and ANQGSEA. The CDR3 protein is CSVKGGDSLDTEAFF. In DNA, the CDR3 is TGCAGCGTAAAGGGCGGGGACTCACTAGACACTGAAGCTTTCTTT.

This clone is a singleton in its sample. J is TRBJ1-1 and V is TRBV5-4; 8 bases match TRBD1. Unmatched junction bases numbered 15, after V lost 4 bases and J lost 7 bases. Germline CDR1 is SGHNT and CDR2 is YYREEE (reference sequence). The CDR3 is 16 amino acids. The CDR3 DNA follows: TGTGCCAGCAGCCCTAGGACAGGGCGAGGAAAGGATGAAGCTTTCTTT. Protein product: CASSPRTGRGKDEAFF. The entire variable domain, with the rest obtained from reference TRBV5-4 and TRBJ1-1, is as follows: ETGVTQSPTHLIKTRGQQVTLRCSSQSGHNTVSWYQQALGQGPQFIFQYYREEENGRGNFPPRFSGLQFPNYSSELNVNALELDDSALYLCASSPRTGRGKDEAFFGQGTRLTVV.

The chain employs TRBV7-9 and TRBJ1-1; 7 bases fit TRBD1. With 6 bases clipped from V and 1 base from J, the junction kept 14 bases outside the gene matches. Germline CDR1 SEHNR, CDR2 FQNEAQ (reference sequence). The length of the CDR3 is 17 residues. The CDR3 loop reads CASRPGQAYTKNTEAFF. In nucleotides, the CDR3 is TGTGCCAGCAGACCAGGACAGGCTTATACAAAGAACACTGAAGCTTTCTTT.

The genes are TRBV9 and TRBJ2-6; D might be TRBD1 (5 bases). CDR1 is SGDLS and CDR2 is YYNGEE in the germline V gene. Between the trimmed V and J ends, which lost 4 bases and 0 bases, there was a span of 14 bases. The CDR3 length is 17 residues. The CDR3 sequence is CASSPRQLVSGANVLTF. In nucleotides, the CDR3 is TGTGCCAGCAGCCCCAGACAGCTCGTCTCTGGGGCCAACGTCCTGACTTTC.

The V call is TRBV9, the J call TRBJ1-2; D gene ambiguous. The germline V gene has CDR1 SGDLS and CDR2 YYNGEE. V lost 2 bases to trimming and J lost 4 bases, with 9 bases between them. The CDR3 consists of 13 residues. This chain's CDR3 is CASSVSGSYGYTF. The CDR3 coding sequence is TGTGCCAGCAGCGTCAGCGGGTCCTATGGCTACACCTTC.

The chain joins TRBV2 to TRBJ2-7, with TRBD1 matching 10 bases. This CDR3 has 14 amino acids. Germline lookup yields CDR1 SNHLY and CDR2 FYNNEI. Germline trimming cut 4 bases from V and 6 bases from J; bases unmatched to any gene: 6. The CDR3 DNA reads TGTGCCAGCAGTGGGTGGACAGGGGGAGCCGAGCAGTACTTC. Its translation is CASSGWTGGAEQYF. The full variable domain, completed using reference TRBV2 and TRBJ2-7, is EPEVTQTPSHQVTQMGQEVILRCVPISNHLYFYWYRQILGQKVEFLVSFYNNEISEKSEIFDDQFSVERPDGSNFTLKIRSTKLEDSAMYFCASSGWTGGAEQYFGPGTRLTVT.